This TCR beta chain was found in a study of low-dose radiotherapy and immunotherapy resistance in tumors. Study summary: Treatment of Cohort 1 consisted of 0.5 Gy per fraction every 2 weeks, adding up to 6.5 Gy.

First-strand cDNA relied on TRAV- and TRBV-specific primers spanning alpha and beta chains. The PCR that amplified TCRs ran for approximately 18 cycles, relying on a constant-region primer and a V-primer adapter. TCRdb called the reads again in MiXCR, with one record for every CDR3 protein. Found here are about 39,000 distinct CDR3 sequences, around a third of them singletons; the top ten hold roughly 3.7%. Turning to this clonotype: This likely traces to a read error, being one base from a far larger clone.

The CDR3 totals 14 residues. Trimming left V 8 bases short and J 3 bases short, with 18 bases between. This sample's time point: before trial treatment. This sample comprised PBMCs, obtained before treatment. V gene TRBV5-3 combines with J gene TRBJ2-7, with D perhaps being TRBD1 or TRBD2 (5 bases each). TRBV5-3 is known as an ORF, though its function is uncertain. The TCR sequence derives from a male donor with gallbladder cancer. This chain's CDR3 is CASSTGRVFYEQYF. CDR3 sequence (DNA): TGTGCCAGCAGCACGGGACGGGTCTTCTACGAGCAGTACTTC.